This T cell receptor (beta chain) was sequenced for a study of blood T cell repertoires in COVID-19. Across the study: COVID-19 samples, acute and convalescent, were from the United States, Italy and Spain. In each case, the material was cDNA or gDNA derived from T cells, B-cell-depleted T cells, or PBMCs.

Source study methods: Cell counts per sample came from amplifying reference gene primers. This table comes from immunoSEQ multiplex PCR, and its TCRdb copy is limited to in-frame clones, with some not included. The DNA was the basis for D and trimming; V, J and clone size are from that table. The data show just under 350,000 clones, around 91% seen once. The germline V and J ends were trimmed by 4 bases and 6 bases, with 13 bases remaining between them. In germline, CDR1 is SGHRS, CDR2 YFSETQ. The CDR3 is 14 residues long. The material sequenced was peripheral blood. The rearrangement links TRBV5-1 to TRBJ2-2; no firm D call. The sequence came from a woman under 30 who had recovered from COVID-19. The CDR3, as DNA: TGCGCCAGCAGCCCCCTGCAGTACGCCGGGGAGCTGTTTTTT. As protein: CASSPLQYAGELFF.